This T cell receptor (beta chain) was retrieved from a study of blood T cell repertoires in COVID-19. Participants were aged about 18 to 100 years from 24 US areas. Source study methods: Amplification from reference gene primers served as the basis for estimated nucleated cell counts. Sequencing was performed with immunoSEQ multiplex PCR; in TCRdb, only in-frame clones are kept and a portion is missing. The D gene and trimming were derived from the DNA, and the V and J assignments and clone size from that table. Here the sample spans over 130,000 clones, about 83% being singletons. The TCR comes from a woman aged 50 to 65 with acute COVID-19. Sequencing was performed on PBMCs or T cells enriched from blood (not recorded which).

The chain's CDR3 is CASSLLAETYNEQFF. The CDR3 DNA sequence: TGTGCCAGCAGCCTACTAGCGGAGACCTACAATGAGCAGTTCTTC. V gene TRBV7-9 combines with J gene TRBJ2-1; 8 bases fit TRBD2. The V gene end was trimmed by 5 bases and the J gene end by 2 bases; junction bases not matched to a gene: 5. Germline CDR1 is SEHNR and CDR2 is FQNEAQ (reference sequence). This CDR3 has 15 residues.